This TCR beta chain is from a study of identical twins. This CDR3 has 14 amino acids. CDR1 and CDR2 (germline): LNHDA, SQIVND (reference sequence). Trimming took off 7 bases at V and 1 base at J, with 13 bases between the two ends. The donors were all healthy and Caucasian. TCRdb re-derived calls from the 5' RACE reads in MiXCR, one entry per CDR3 protein. The repertoire consists of some 900,000 distinct CDR3 sequences, with 9% to 15% occurring once and the leading ten covering around 1.5%. These data were likewise used in another study, on yellow fever vaccine responses in identical twins.

V is TRBV19 and J is TRBJ1-1; D is unresolved. The sequenced sample was PBMCs. The origin of this receptor is a woman under 30 in good health. CDR3 region: CASTSRTGNTEAFF. DNA for the CDR3: TGTGCCAGTACCTCACGGACGGGGAACACTGAAGCTTTCTTT.